This entry features one TCR beta chain sequence. Which antigen it targets is not known. Base qualities are not at hand, and no much larger clone is one base apart. The receptor library was made with the immunoSEQ multiplex PCR assay. Imported from immuneACCESS, the table was reduced by TCRdb to in-frame sequences with V and J called. These copies leave out some clones; in studies compared against another copy, an unresolved V gene accounts for under half, and the cause of the remainder is not known. For this sample there are under 15,000 clones; about 77% appear just once. Of the sample, about 2.2% falls within the top ten clones. Repertoires were sampled repeatedly over the course of chemoradiotherapy so that clonal expansion in the tumor microenvironment could be followed. This specimen comes from a study of chemoradiotherapy in HPV16-positive cancers (dated by TCRdb to between 2021 and 2022). Regarding the complete study: Candidate HPV-specific T-cell clones and common TCR motifs were defined by functional T-cell assays performed on cells from a couple of HPV16-positive patients. The study set out to ask whether T-cell immunity against the HPV oncoproteins E6 and E7 changes over the course of chemoradiotherapy and whether that immunity affects survival. Next, the candidate HPV-specific TCRs and motifs were followed in TCR repertoires from around 90 patients with HPV-related cancers. General findings and caveats noted by the study authors: Expansion of candidate HPV-specific clones and E7-related TCR motifs was observed in the tumor microenvironment during treatment, whereas no such expansion was observed for non-HPV-specific T cells. The survival association was reported for HPV16-positive patients, and the functional definition of HPV-specific T cells was derived from only a couple of HPV16-positive patients. Improved recurrence-free survival in HPV16-positive patients was associated with expansion of HPV-responsive T cells during chemoradiotherapy.

Trimming costs V 5 bases and J 5 bases, and their ends lie 12 bases apart. The germline V gene encodes CDR1 SEHNR and CDR2 FQNEAQ (reference sequence). The CDR3 goes from the cysteine to the phenylalanine over 13 residues. The only DNA kept is the CDR3, 39 bases in frame from the first base. This clonotype was sampled from a human donor with HPV-associated anogenital cancer. Sample collection was performed from a patient who underwent chemoradiotherapy. In this chain, TRBV7-9 is recombined with TRBJ1-1, and the D gene may be TRBD1, 5 bases matching. This receptor carries the CDR3 CASSPVGGTEAFF. The DNA sequence follows: TGTGCCAGCAGCCCCGTGGGGGGTACTGAAGCTTTCTTT.